This T cell receptor beta chain was captured in a study of shared T cell receptors in the human thymus. Germline lookup yields CDR1 LNHDA and CDR2 SQIVND (reference sequence). The CDR3 totals 11 residues. V gave up 2 bases and J gave up 15 bases, with 11 bases separating them. Some clones are missing from TCRdb's copy, which holds only in-frame ones; the method was immunoSEQ multiplex PCR. The sample holds over 350,000 clones, around 93% seen once. The sequenced sample was thymocytes. This rearrangement joins TRBV19 to TRBJ2-1; D possibly corresponds to TRBD2 (5 bases). The receptor's source is a human donor. The CDR3 DNA reads TGTGCCAGTAGTATACCGCTAGCTACGTTCTTC. Protein sequence: CASSIPLATFF.